The T cell receptor beta chain described here comes from a study of brain T cells in children with intractable seizures (dated by TCRdb to 2020 to 2022). At the level of the whole study: A NanoString immunology panel was first used to screen resected brain tissue from more than 40 pediatric epilepsy surgery cases for immune gene transcripts. Of the roughly twelve selected surgery cases, pre-surgery blood was also sequenced for eight, so four had brain tissue only. Results and caveats for the whole study, not just this receptor: The patients' HCMV serostatus was not known, and viral specificity was inferred solely from CDR3 sequence similarity. Sequencing depth differed between pre- and post-surgery blood, so clones missing from the pre-surgery sample may reflect undersampling.

Remarks on this clone: Its recognized antigen is unknown. No quality values exist for individual bases; no much larger clone is one base distant.

The immunoSEQ assay was applied to genomic DNA to generate the TCR beta chain sequences. Concerning the study's data processing: CDR3 sequences that did not begin with the conserved framework cysteine at position 104 were removed manually. To get clonality, the normalized Shannon's Diversity Index was subtracted from one, giving values from 0 (maximal diversity) to 1 (oligoclonal). Differences in the frequency of the same CDR3 between samples, such as brain versus blood, were assessed with chi-squared comparison-of-proportions tests. Public clonotypes were found by searching immuneACCESS, and the VDJdb browser was used to assess similarity to known antiviral clonotypes. TCRdb stores this immuneACCESS table with in-frame sequences only. Part of the clones is absent; in the studies checked, under half of the shortfall reflects unresolved V genes, and no reason is known for the rest. V, J and clone size were drawn from that table, and D and trimming were deduced from the DNA. The sample table contains roughly 80,000 clones; only one count was recorded for about 92% of them. Clones ranked in the top ten supply approximately 1.5% of the sample.

The time point label of this sample denotes: resected brain tissue, or blood drawn just prior to surgery. The surgery cases showing the highest brain T cell transcript signatures were chosen for TCR beta chain sequencing of brain tissue and, when available, of blood. Prior to surgery, the patients had been treated with at least one anti-epileptic drug. The TCR-sequenced patients were children whose drug-resistant epilepsy was caused by tuberous sclerosis complex, focal cortical dysplasia, Rasmussen encephalitis or hemimegalencephaly. The Monarch genomic DNA purification kit was used to extract bulk genomic DNA from unsorted brain tissue and whole blood. V was cut back by 3 bases and J by 10 bases, leaving a gap of 18 bases between them. CDR1 and CDR2, looked up from the germline V gene (reference sequence), are LNHDA and SQIVND. The CDR3 numbers 14 residues from cysteine through phenylalanine. The CDR3 DNA has 42 bases and is translated from base 1.

The sample consisted of peripheral blood, taken at surgery. This clonotype was sampled from a boy in the first two years of life with tuberous sclerosis and intractable seizures. The chain is assembled from TRBV19 and TRBJ1-2, with the D gene call left open. CDR3 reads: CASSMFSGELDYTF. Read as DNA, the sequence is TGTGCCAGTAGTATGTTTTCCGGGGAACTCGACTACACCTTC.